Each of the 25 T cell receptor beta chains below was sequenced from the same sample in a study of shared clonotypes between healthy human individuals. The repertoire was sequenced with immunoSEQ multiplex PCR; TCRdb's copy has only in-frame clones and lacks some. The sample lists millions of clones, around 96% occurring once. CD45RO negativity and positive selection for CCR7 defined naive CD8 cells, a population that excluded terminally differentiated effector memory CD45RA+ cells. Sequencing input: naive CD8+ T cells sorted from blood. All receptors derive from a man younger than 35 in good health.

This chain links TRBV4-3 with TRBJ2-7, with 9 bases identical to TRBD1. V shed 0 bases, J shed 5 bases, and the junction held 8 bases outside the gene matches. CDR3 length equals 16 residues. The germline CDR1 and CDR2 sequences are LGHNA and YSLEER. DNA of the CDR3: TGCGCCAGCAGCCAAGATTCTGGGACAGGGTGGGACGAGCAGTACTTC. Residues: CASSQDSGTGWDEQYF.

The CDR3 reads CASSIQGSFGANVLTF. In nucleotides, the CDR3 is TGTGCCAGCAGCATACAGGGAAGCTTTGGGGCCAACGTCCTGACTTTC. The chain has TRBV5-6 and TRBJ2-6; D is possibly TRBD1 (6 bases). CDR1 is SGHDT, CDR2 YYEEEE, per germline. V was trimmed by 4 bases and J by 3 bases, leaving 14 bases between them. CDR3 length: 16 amino acids.

CDR3 residues: CASSSDRDYTEAFF. The CDR3 nucleotides read TGTGCCAGCAGTTCGGACAGGGATTACACTGAAGCTTTCTTT. The chain recombines TRBV27 with TRBJ1-1; TRBD1 matches 8 bases. This CDR3 spans 14 amino acids. Germline V CDR1 and CDR2: MNHEY, SMNVEV (reference sequence). The V and J ends lost 4 bases and 3 bases, in that order; junction bases with no gene match: 4.

J is TRBJ2-1 and V is TRBV7-9, with D possibly called TRBD1 or TRBD2 (5 bases each). Trimming pared 5 bases from V and 5 bases from J, leaving 10 bases between. Germline V gene lookup returns CDR1 SEHNR and CDR2 FQNEAQ (reference sequence). This CDR3 comprises 13 residues. The DNA for the CDR3 is TGTGCCAGCAGCGGGGACGACCACAATGAGCAGTTCTTC. Translating it yields CASSGDDHNEQFF. Drawing the rest from reference TRBV7-9 and TRBJ2-1, the complete variable domain is DTGVSQNPRHKITKRGQNVTFRCDPISEHNRLYWYRQTLGQGPEFLTYFQNEAQLEKSRLLSDRFSAERPKGSFSTLEIQRTEQGDSAMYLCASSGDDHNEQFFGPGTRLTVL.

As to this clone: This specimen includes other DNA sequences encoding the same CDR3. This chain joins TRBV9 and TRBJ2-2; D remains ambiguous. V dropped 3 bases and J dropped 6 bases, with 9 bases sitting between them. The germline gives CDR1 SGDLS, CDR2 YYNGEE. This CDR3 contains 13 residues. CDR3: CASSAVRAGELFF. The CDR3 DNA is TGTGCCAGCAGCGCCGTACGGGCCGGGGAGCTGTTTTTT.

The genes are TRBV30 and TRBJ1-5; possible D gene TRBD1, 5 bases. Germline values: CDR1 GTSNPN, CDR2 SVGIG (reference sequence). CDR3 size: 16 residues. Trimming shortened V by 8 bases and J by 3 bases, and 23 bases separated the two germline ends. CDR3 residues: CAGRGRVEADNQPQHF. CDR3 nucleotides: TGTGCCGGAAGGGGCAGGGTGGAGGCGGACAATCAGCCCCAGCATTTT.

The rearrangement joins TRBV27 to TRBJ1-5; the D is unclear. Germline values: CDR1 MNHEY, CDR2 SMNVEV (reference sequence). Trimming pared 8 bases from V and 2 bases from J, leaving 10 bases between. CDR3 length: 13 residues. CDR3 protein: CASGVQGNQPQHF. CDR3 in DNA: TGTGCCAGCGGGGTACAAGGCAATCAGCCCCAGCATTTT.

The gene calls are TRBV2 and TRBJ2-5, with D tentatively TRBD1 or TRBD2 (5 bases each). CDR1 and CDR2 (germline): SNHLY, FYNNEI. The CDR3 has 16 residues. V shed 2 bases and J shed 2 bases, with 15 bases lying between them. CDR3 protein: CASSESLGVGQETQYF. The CDR3 DNA reads TGTGCCAGCAGTGAATCCCTGGGGGTAGGACAAGAGACCCAGTACTTC.

The chain joins TRBV11-2 to TRBJ1-4, with D possibly TRBD1 on 6 matching bases. This CDR3 is built from 16 residues. Germline-derived CDR1 and CDR2 are SGHAT and FQNNGV. V was clipped by 1 base and J by 6 bases, with 15 bases between them. Here the CDR3 DNA reads TGTGCCAGCAGCTTAGCCGCCCAGGGGTTCGATGAAAAACTGTTTTTT. This encodes CASSLAAQGFDEKLFF.

This chain joins TRBV6-5 and TRBJ1-6, with D perhaps TRBD1 (5 bases). Germline values: CDR1 MNHEY, CDR2 SVGAGI. CDR3 size: 16 residues. Trimming took 4 bases from V and 7 from J, leaving 17 bases between them. The CDR3 DNA sequence: TGTGCCAGCAGTTCCGGGACGCGGGTTTTCAATTCACCCCTCCACTTT. This sequence encodes CASSSGTRVFNSPLHF.

On this clone: A clone one base away is much larger, so this may be a read error. This CDR3 is also generated by other DNA sequences in the sample. The chain recombines TRBV6-6 with TRBJ1-1; no reliable D call. V lost 0 bases and J lost 1, with 6 bases in between. The CDR3 has 14 residues. The germline V gene encodes CDR1 MNHNY and CDR2 SVGAGI (reference sequence). CDR3 sequence: CASSYSEGNTEAFF. The CDR3, as DNA: TGTGCCAGCAGTTACTCCGAGGGGAACACTGAAGCTTTCTTT.

In its sample, this clone was seen once. Within the sample, other DNA sequences also encode this same CDR3. The chain employs TRBV29-1 and TRBJ2-7; maybe TRBD1 (6 bases). V was pared by 4 bases and J by 0 bases, with 10 bases between. The CDR3 has 13 amino acids. Looked up from germline, CDR1 is SQVTM and CDR2 is ANQGSEA. This CDR3 reads CSVVTGSSYEQYF. The CDR3 nucleotides are TGCAGCGTTGTCACAGGGAGCTCCTACGAGCAGTACTTC.

CDR3 in DNA: TGTGCCAGCAGCTGGGGGACGGTGCAAGAGACCCAGTACTTC. This codes for CASSWGTVQETQYF. This sequence joins TRBV5-4 and TRBJ2-5, with D possibly called TRBD1 or TRBD2 (5 bases each). There are 14 residues in the CDR3. V was trimmed by 3 bases and J by 2 bases, leaving 11 bases between them. Germline-derived CDR1 and CDR2 are SGHNT and YYREEE (reference sequence).

The chain has TRBV13 and TRBJ2-1, with 7 nucleotides matching TRBD1. Germline CDR1 and CDR2: PRHDT and FYEKMQ (reference sequence). This CDR3 contains 17 residues. J lost 6 bases, V lost 5 bases, and 16 bases had no gene match. The CDR3 region is CASSPAAPGRQGNEQFF. The CDR3, as DNA: TGTGCCAGCAGCCCTGCTGCCCCGGGGCGACAGGGCAATGAGCAGTTCTTC.

The chain has TRBV7-2 and TRBJ2-1; weak D call: TRBD2 (6 bases). Trimming stripped 2 bases from V and 1 base from J, with 9 bases between. Germline values: CDR1 SGHTA, CDR2 FQGNSA. The CDR3 has 15 residues. The CDR3 nucleotides read TGTGCCAGCAGCTTAATGGCGGGATCCTACAATGAGCAGTTCTTC. This translates into CASSLMAGSYNEQFF.

In its sample, this clone was seen once. The chain carries TRBV6-5 and TRBJ2-1; D might be TRBD2 (5 bases). CDR3 length: 12 amino acids. Deletions cut 8 bases from V and 5 bases from J, with 10 bases between. CDR1 and CDR2 (germline): MNHEY, SVGAGI. The CDR3 region is CASAGLHNEQFF. The CDR3 bases are TGTGCCAGCGCTGGACTGCACAATGAGCAGTTCTTC.

The J gene is TRBJ1-3, the V gene TRBV5-1; D uncertain. Deletions cut 4 bases from V and 3 bases from J, with 5 bases between. The V gene's germline CDR1 is SGHRS and CDR2 YFSETQ. The CDR3 is 12 residues long. The CDR3 region is CASSPHGNTIYF. CDR3 sequence (DNA): TGCGCCAGCAGCCCTCATGGAAACACCATATATTTT.

V and J are TRBV27 and TRBJ2-1; TRBD2 matches 8 bases. After removal of 3 bases from V and 4 bases from J, the junction contained 8 bases not matched to a gene. The CDR3 covers 16 residues. Germline V lookup: CDR1 MNHEY, CDR2 SMNVEV (reference sequence). The DNA for the CDR3 is TGTGCCAGCAGTTTGATCAGCGGGAGCGGATACAATGAGCAGTTCTTC. Translation gives CASSLISGSGYNEQFF.

This chain uses TRBV4-3 with TRBJ2-5; weak D call: TRBD2 (5 bases). V dropped 3 bases and J dropped 2 bases, with 19 bases sitting between them. Germline CDR1 reads LGHNA; CDR2 reads YSLEER. The CDR3 totals 17 residues. The CDR3 spells CASSQTLIGSVQETQYF. The CDR3 DNA follows: TGCGCCAGCAGCCAGACTCTCATCGGTAGCGTTCAAGAGACCCAGTACTTC.

The chain couples TRBV30 to TRBJ1-2, with TRBD1 identical over 9 bases. Germline V gives CDR1 GTSNPN, CDR2 SVGIG (reference sequence). CDR3 length: 16 residues. J was trimmed by 7 bases and V by 1 base; bases with no gene match: 13. The CDR3, as DNA: TGTGCCTGGAGTGGTCTTCAGGGACAGGGCTTGGGTGGCTACACCTTC. Translated, it gives CAWSGLQGQGLGGYTF.

The chain carries TRBV27 and TRBJ1-3; TRBD1 is a possible D gene (5 bases). Germline CDR1 and CDR2: MNHEY and SMNVEV (reference sequence). This CDR3 region has 15 residues. Trimming took off 5 bases at V and 4 bases at J, with 15 bases between the two ends. CDR3 sequence reads: CASSPDRGEGNTIYF. The CDR3 DNA reads TGTGCCAGCAGTCCCGATCGGGGGGAAGGAAACACCATATATTTT.

In this sample, this clone turned up a few times. This specimen includes other DNA sequences encoding the same CDR3. This chain links TRBV30 with TRBJ1-3; D may be TRBD1 (6 bases). The V gene's germline CDR1 is GTSNPN and CDR2 SVGIG (reference sequence). Trimming took off 8 bases at V and 1 base at J, with 15 bases between the two ends. The CDR3 contains 14 residues. The CDR3 loop reads CAPRDRQSGNTIYF. The CDR3 DNA reads TGTGCCCCACGAGACAGGCAATCTGGAAACACCATATATTTT.

CDR3 bases: TGCAGCGTTGTGGGGGCGGGACAGAGTAACACCGGGGAGCTGTTTTTT. This codes for CSVVGAGQSNTGELFF. V and J are TRBV29-1 and TRBJ2-2, with D perhaps TRBD1 (7 bases). Trimming took 4 bases from V and 2 from J, leaving 17 bases between them. Germline-derived CDR1 and CDR2 are SQVTM and ANQGSEA. The CDR3 length is 16 residues.

J is TRBJ1-2 and V is TRBV5-4; TRBD1 might be the D (5 bases). Germline CDR1 is SGHNT and CDR2 is YYREEE (reference sequence). The CDR3 loop spans 14 amino acids. V lost 6 bases, J lost 3 bases, and 15 bases lay in between. The CDR3 region has the DNA TGTGCCAGCAAACTGAGGGGTTCCGACTATGGCTACACCTTC. This gives the protein CASKLRGSDYGYTF.

The V and J genes are TRBV19 and TRBJ2-7; 9 bases line up with TRBD1. This CDR3 is 14 amino acids long. Germline CDR1 is LNHDA and CDR2 is SQIVND (reference sequence). The V gene end was trimmed by 8 bases and the J gene end by 5 bases; junction bases not matched to a gene: 10. Here the CDR3 reads CASQGTGNWDEQYF. CDR3 in DNA: TGTGCCAGTCAGGGGACAGGGAACTGGGACGAGCAGTACTTC.